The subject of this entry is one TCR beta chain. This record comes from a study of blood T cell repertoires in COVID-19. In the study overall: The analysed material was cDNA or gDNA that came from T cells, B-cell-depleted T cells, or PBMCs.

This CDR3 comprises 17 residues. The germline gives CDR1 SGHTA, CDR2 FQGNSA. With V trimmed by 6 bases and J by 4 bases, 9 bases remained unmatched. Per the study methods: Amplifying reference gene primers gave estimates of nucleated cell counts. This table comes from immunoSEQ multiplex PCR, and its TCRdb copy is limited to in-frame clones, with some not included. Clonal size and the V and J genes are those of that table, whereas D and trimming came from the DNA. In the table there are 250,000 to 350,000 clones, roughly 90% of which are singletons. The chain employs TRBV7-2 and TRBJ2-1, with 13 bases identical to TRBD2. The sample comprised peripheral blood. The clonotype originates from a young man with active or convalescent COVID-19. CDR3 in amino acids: CASSRTSGGLAYNEQFF. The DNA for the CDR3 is TGTGCCAGCAGTCGGACTAGCGGGGGCCTGGCTTACAATGAGCAGTTCTTC.